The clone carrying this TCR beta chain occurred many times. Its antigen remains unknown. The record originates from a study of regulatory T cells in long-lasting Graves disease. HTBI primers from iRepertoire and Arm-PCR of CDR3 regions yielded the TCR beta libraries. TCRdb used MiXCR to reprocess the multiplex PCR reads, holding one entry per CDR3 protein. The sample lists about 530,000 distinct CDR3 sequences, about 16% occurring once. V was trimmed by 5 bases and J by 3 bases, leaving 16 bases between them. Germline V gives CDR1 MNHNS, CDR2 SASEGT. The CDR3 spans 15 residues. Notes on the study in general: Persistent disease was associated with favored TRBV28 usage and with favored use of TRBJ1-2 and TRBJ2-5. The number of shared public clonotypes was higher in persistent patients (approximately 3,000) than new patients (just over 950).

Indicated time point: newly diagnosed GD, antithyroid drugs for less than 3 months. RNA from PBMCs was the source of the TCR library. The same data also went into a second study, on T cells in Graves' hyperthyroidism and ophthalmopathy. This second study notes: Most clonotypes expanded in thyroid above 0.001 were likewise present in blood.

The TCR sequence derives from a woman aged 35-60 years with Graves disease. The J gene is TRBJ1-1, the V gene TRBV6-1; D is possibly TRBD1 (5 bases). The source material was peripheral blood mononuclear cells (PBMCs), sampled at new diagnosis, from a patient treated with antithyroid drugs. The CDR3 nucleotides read TGTGCCAGCAGTCACAGGATCAGGATGGACACTGAAGCTTTCTTT. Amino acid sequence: CASSHRIRMDTEAFF.